These 18 T cell receptor beta chains were sequenced from one sample in a study of OX40 agonist ivuxolimab in advanced cancers. Libraries were prepared by immunoSEQ multiplex PCR; TCRdb keeps only in-frame clonotypes and omits some of them. The table has more than 60,000 clones, about 89% seen once; the top ten hold 4%. The sample in question was CD4+ or CD8+ T cells sorted from blood, obtained in a trial of the OX40 agonist ivuxolimab. The source is an adult with an advanced solid tumor such as melanoma, head and neck, liver or kidney cancer.

The V and J genes are TRBV5-1 and TRBJ2-7; D uncertain. CDR1 is SGHRS, CDR2 YFSETQ, per germline. This CDR3 contains 13 residues. Trimming took off 2 bases at V and 1 base at J, with 7 bases between the two ends. This chain's CDR3 is CASSFPPSYEQYF. The CDR3 DNA reads as TGCGCCAGCAGCTTTCCGCCGTCCTACGAGCAGTACTTC.

The chain has TRBV11-3 and TRBJ2-3; D call uncertain. CDR3 length: 14 amino acids. Germline lookup yields CDR1 SGHNT and CDR2 YENEEA. V was cut by 5 bases and J by 3 bases, with 12 bases left in between. The CDR3 DNA is TGTGCCAGCAGCACGCGGACCCTTACAGATACGCAGTATTTT. It codes for CASSTRTLTDTQYF.

A remark on this clone: The junction and the germline gene differ at one end; a read error may be behind it. The chain combines TRBV7-7 with TRBJ2-5, with TRBD2 matching 16 bases. This CDR3 comprises 16 residues. From germline, CDR1 is SSHAT and CDR2 FNYEAQ (reference sequence). The CDR3 coding sequence is TGTGCTAGCAGCTCGGGACTAGCGGGAGGGGAAGAGACCCAGTACTTC. It specifies CASSSGLAGGEETQYF.

The rearrangement uses TRBV11-2 and TRBJ2-7; possibly TRBD1 or TRBD2 for D (5 bases each). The CDR3 covers 16 residues. CDR1 is SGHAT, CDR2 FQNNGV, per germline. Between the trimmed V and J ends, which lost 6 bases and 0 bases, there was a span of 18 bases. CDR3: CASSLRGGEASYEQYF. The CDR3 nucleotides are TGTGCCAGCAGTCTTCGTGGGGGAGAGGCCTCCTACGAGCAGTACTTC.

In this sample, this clone turned up once. The genes are TRBV29-1 and TRBJ2-1, with no clear D. This CDR3 spans 11 amino acids. Germline V gives CDR1 SQVTM, CDR2 ANQGSEA. Trimming removed 1 base at V and 9 bases at J, with 7 bases between. Here the CDR3 DNA reads TGCAGCGTTGAAGCCCCCCGTGAGCAGTTCTTC. Translated, it gives CSVEAPREQFF.

The J gene is TRBJ2-2, the V gene TRBV28; 7 bases align to TRBD1. Germline V gene lookup returns CDR1 MDHEN and CDR2 SYDVKM. The CDR3 length is 17 residues. The trim removed 4 bases at V and 3 bases at J, leaving 11 bases unmatched. The CDR3 DNA sequence: TGTGCCAGCAGTTCACTACAGGGGAAGCTGGACACCGGGGAGCTGTTTTTT. This sequence encodes CASSSLQGKLDTGELFF.

The chain recombines TRBV4-2 with TRBJ2-1, with 11 bases aligning to TRBD2. The germline CDR1 and CDR2 sequences are LGHNA and YNFKEQ. V shed 1 base, J shed 5 bases, and the junction held 7 bases outside the gene matches. This CDR3 has 17 amino acids. The CDR3 is CASSQASTSGRDNEQFF. The CDR3 coding sequence is TGTGCCAGCAGCCAAGCTTCAACTAGCGGGAGAGACAATGAGCAGTTCTTC.

As concerns this clone: Other DNA sequences in the sample encode the same CDR3. V usage is TRBV7-9 and J usage is TRBJ2-1; 7 bases are shared with TRBD2. CDR1 is SEHNR, CDR2 FQNEAQ, per germline (reference sequence). The CDR3 spans 17 residues. J lost 6 bases, V lost 4 bases, and 15 bases had no gene match. The CDR3 DNA sequence: TGTGCCAGCAGCTCCCCTACCCCGGGAGGATCGACCAATGAGCAGTTCTTC. It translates to CASSSPTPGGSTNEQFF.

The chain couples TRBV5-1 to TRBJ2-7; tentatively, D is TRBD2 (6 bases). Germline CDR1 is SGHRS and CDR2 is YFSETQ. This CDR3 region has 15 residues. V lost 2 bases and J lost 6, with 18 bases in between. CDR3 in amino acids: CASSFLNGRSFEQYF. In DNA, the CDR3 is TGCGCCAGCAGCTTCCTTAACGGGAGAAGTTTCGAGCAGTACTTC.

V usage is TRBV5-1 and J usage is TRBJ1-4, with D possibly TRBD1 on 6 matching bases. The V and J ends lost 4 bases and 0 bases respectively, with 13 bases between them. This CDR3 region has 16 residues. Germline V CDR1 and CDR2: SGHRS, YFSETQ. Here the CDR3 reads CASSGAQGTTNEKLFF. The CDR3 nucleotides are TGCGCCAGCAGCGGGGCCCAGGGGACAACTAATGAAAAACTGTTTTTT.

V gene TRBV5-6 combines with J gene TRBJ2-7, with 10 bases matching TRBD1. Trimming cost V 0 bases and J 3 bases; bases outside gene matches: 12. The CDR3 length is 18 residues. CDR1 and CDR2 from the germline V gene are SGHDT and YYEEEE. The CDR3 sequence is CASSLVLPFRTGGYEQYF. The CDR3, as DNA: TGTGCCAGCAGCTTGGTCCTCCCCTTTAGGACAGGGGGCTACGAGCAGTACTTC.

The chain joins TRBV28 to TRBJ2-3; no definite D call. Germline CDR1 is MDHEN and CDR2 is SYDVKM. The CDR3 runs to 12 residues. Trimming removed 6 bases from V and 4 bases from J, with 8 bases in between. The CDR3 sequence: CASRGGADTQYF. CDR3 bases: TGTGCCAGCAGAGGTGGGGCAGATACGCAGTATTTT.

The V call is TRBV7-9, the J call TRBJ2-3; the D gene could be TRBD1 or TRBD2 (5 bases each). The CDR3 consists of 15 residues. Germline CDR1 SEHNR, CDR2 FQNEAQ (reference sequence). The V end lost 6 bases, the J end lost 3 bases, and 16 bases lay between the germline ends. CDR3 residues: CASRKSREWTDTQYF. The DNA of the CDR3 is TGTGCCAGCAGGAAAAGCAGGGAGTGGACAGATACGCAGTATTTT.

The CDR3: CASSLVFAGRGEQYF. The CDR3 DNA reads as TGTGCCAGCAGCTTAGTATTTGCGGGCCGGGGGGAGCAGTACTTC. The chain links TRBV7-2 to TRBJ2-7; the D gene is possibly TRBD2 (6 bases). V lost 1 base, J lost 7 bases, and 17 bases lay in between. The CDR3 is made up of 15 amino acids. Germline assignment: CDR1 SGHTA and CDR2 FQGNSA.

This chain connects TRBV9 to TRBJ1-1, with a possible D match to TRBD1 (5 bases). Germline V gives CDR1 SGDLS, CDR2 YYNGEE. Between the trimmed V and J ends, which lost 4 bases and 7 bases, there was a span of 17 bases. The CDR3 is made up of 14 amino acids. The CDR3 sequence: CASSKGHGVGEAFF. The CDR3 nucleotides are TGTGCCAGCAGCAAGGGGCACGGGGTCGGTGAAGCTTTCTTT. The full variable domain, its missing parts supplied by reference TRBV9 and TRBJ1-1, is DSGVTQTPKHLITATGQRVTLRCSPRSGDLSVYWYQQSLDQGLQFLIQYYNGEERAKGNILERFSAQQFPDLHSELNLSSLELGDSALYFCASSKGHGVGEAFFGQGTRLTVV.

The chain recombines TRBV5-1 with TRBJ2-1; 12 bases fit TRBD2. Unmatched junction bases numbered 4, after V lost 4 bases and J lost 5 bases. This CDR3 is built from 15 residues. Germline V CDR1 and CDR2: SGHRS, YFSETQ. Here the CDR3 reads CASSLGLAGNNEQFF. CDR3 DNA: TGCGCCAGCAGCCTAGGACTAGCGGGAAACAATGAGCAGTTCTTC.

The chain carries TRBV5-1 and TRBJ1-2; D possibly corresponds to TRBD1 (5 bases). The CDR3 is 15 residues long. Germline V gene sequence: CDR1 SGHRS, CDR2 YFSETQ. Trimming left V 1 base short and J 7 bases short, with 17 bases between. The DNA for the CDR3 is TGCGCCAGCAGCTTGCCCGGACAAATCACGAGTGGCTACACCTTC. Translated, it gives CASSLPGQITSGYTF.

The genes are TRBV7-9 and TRBJ2-7; 7 bases align to TRBD2. The CDR3 has 14 residues. The J segment lost 7 bases and the V segment lost 7 bases, leaving 13 bases of the junction unmatched. The germline gives CDR1 SEHNR, CDR2 FQNEAQ (reference sequence). This CDR3 is CASNPLGEGGEQYF. The CDR3 coding sequence is TGTGCCAGCAATCCCTTAGGGGAGGGTGGGGAGCAGTACTTC. The whole variable domain, filled in from reference TRBV7-9 and TRBJ2-7, reads DTGVSQNPRHKITKRGQNVTFRCDPISEHNRLYWYRQTLGQGPEFLTYFQNEAQLEKSRLLSDRFSAERPKGSFSTLEIQRTEQGDSAMYLCASNPLGEGGEQYFGPGTRLTVT.